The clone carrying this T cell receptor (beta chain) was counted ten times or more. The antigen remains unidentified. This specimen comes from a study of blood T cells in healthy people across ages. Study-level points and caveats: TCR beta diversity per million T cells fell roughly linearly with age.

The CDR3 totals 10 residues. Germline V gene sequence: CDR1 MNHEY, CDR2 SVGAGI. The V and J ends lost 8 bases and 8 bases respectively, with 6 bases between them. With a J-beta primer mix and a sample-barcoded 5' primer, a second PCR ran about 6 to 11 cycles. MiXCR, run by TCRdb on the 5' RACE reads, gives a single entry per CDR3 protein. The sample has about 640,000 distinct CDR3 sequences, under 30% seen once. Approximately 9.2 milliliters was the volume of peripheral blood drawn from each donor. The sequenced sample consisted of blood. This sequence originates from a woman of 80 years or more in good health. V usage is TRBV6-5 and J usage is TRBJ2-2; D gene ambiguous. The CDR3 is CASGRGELFF. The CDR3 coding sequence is TGTGCCAGCGGCCGGGGGGAGCTGTTTTTT.